This paragraph reports one T cell receptor beta chain. Germline assignment: CDR1 GTSNPN and CDR2 SVGIG (reference sequence). There are 12 residues in the CDR3. The V end lost 4 bases, the J end lost 2 bases, and 8 bases lay between the germline ends. The entry originates in a study of cytomegalovirus exposure and HLA in healthy donors. TCRdb keeps only in-frame clones here, not all; method: immunoSEQ multiplex PCR. The data hold about 360,000 clones, with roughly 88% observed a single time. This sequence originates from a woman under 30 in good health and CMV-seronegative. The source material was PBMCs. V is TRBV30 and J is TRBJ1-1; the D is unclear. CDR3 DNA sequence: TGTGCCTGGATTGAGGGAAACACTGAAGCTTTCTTT. As protein: CAWIEGNTEAFF.